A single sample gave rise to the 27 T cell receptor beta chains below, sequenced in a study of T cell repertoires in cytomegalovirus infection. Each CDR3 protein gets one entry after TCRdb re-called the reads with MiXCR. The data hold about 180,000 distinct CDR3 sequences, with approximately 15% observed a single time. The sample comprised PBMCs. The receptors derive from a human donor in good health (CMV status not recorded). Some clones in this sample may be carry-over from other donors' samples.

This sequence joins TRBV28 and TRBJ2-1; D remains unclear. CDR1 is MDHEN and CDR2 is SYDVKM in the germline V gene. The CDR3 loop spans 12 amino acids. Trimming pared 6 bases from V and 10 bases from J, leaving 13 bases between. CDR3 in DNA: TGTGCCAGCAGACTGACGGGTAGGGAGCAGTTCTTC. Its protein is CASRLTGREQFF.

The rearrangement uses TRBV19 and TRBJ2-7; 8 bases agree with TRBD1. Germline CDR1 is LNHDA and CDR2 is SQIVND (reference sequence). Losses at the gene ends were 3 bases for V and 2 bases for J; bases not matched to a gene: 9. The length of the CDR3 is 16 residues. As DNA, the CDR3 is TGTGCCAGTAGTATCCGACAGGGGAGTTGGACCTACGAGCAGTACTTC. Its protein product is CASSIRQGSWTYEQYF.

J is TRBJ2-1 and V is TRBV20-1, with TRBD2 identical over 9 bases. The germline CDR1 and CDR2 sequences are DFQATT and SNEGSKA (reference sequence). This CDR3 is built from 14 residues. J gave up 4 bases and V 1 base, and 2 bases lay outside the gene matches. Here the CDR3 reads CSARGGGVYNEQFF. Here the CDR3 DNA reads TGCAGTGCTAGAGGCGGGGGGGTTTACAATGAGCAGTTCTTC.

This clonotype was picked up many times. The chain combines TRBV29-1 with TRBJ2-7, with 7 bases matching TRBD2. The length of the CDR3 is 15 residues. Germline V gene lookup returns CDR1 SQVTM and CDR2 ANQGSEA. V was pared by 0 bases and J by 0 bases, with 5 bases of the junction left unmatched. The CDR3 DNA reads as TGCAGCGTTGAAGAGACTAGCAAAAGCTCCTACGAGCAGTACTTC. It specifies CSVEETSKSSYEQYF.

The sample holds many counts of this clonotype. CDR3 residues: CAISEGTSGGDTQYF. The CDR3 DNA is TGTGCCATCAGTGAGGGGACTAGCGGGGGAGATACGCAGTATTTT. The gene calls are TRBV10-3 and TRBJ2-3; 14 bases align to TRBD2. Germline V lookup: CDR1 ENHRY, CDR2 SYGVKD. CDR3 size: 15 residues. V shed 2 bases, J shed 5 bases, and the junction held 0 bases outside the gene matches.

CDR3 sequence (DNA): TGTGCCAGCAGCCAAGCATTACGGGACACTGAAGCTTTCTTT. Protein: CASSQALRDTEAFF. The gene calls are TRBV3-1 and TRBJ1-1; unclear D gene. This CDR3 comprises 14 residues. Per the germline V gene, CDR1 is LGHDT and CDR2 is YNNKEL (reference sequence). The germline V and J ends were trimmed by 1 base and 3 bases, with 9 bases remaining between them.

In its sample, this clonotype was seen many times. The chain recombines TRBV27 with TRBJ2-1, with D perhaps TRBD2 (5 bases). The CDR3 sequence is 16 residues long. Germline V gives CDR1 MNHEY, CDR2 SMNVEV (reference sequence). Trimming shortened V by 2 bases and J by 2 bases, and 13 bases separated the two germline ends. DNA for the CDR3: TGTGCCAGCAGTTTAGGGAGCGGACTCCCCTACAATGAGCAGTTCTTC. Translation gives CASSLGSGLPYNEQFF.

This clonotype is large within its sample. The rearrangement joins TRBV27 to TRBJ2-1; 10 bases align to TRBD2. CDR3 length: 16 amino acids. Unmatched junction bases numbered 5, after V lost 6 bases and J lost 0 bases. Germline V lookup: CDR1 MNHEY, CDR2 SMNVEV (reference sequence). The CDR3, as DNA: TGTGCCAGCAGACTCGGACTAGCGGCCTCCTACAATGAGCAGTTCTTC. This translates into CASRLGLAASYNEQFF.

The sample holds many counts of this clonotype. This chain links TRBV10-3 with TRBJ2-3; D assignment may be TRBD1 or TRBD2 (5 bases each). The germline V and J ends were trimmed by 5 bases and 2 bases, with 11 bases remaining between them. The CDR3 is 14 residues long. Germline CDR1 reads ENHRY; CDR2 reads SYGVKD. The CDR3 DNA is TGTGCCATCAGTTCCCGGGACCTCACAGATACGCAGTATTTT. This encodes CAISSRDLTDTQYF.

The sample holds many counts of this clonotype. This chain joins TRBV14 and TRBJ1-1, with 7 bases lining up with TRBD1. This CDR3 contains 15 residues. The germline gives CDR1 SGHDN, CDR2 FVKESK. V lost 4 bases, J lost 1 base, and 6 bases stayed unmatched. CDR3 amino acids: CASSPLQGKNTEAFF. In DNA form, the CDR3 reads TGTGCCAGCAGCCCCTTACAGGGGAAGAACACTGAAGCTTTCTTT.

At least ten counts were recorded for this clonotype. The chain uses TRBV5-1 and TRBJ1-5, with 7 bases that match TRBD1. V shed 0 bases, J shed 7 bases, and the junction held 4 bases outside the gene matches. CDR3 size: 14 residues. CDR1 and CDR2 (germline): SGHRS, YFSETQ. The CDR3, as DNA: TGCGCCAGCAGCTTGGGGGACAGAGGGCAGCCCCAGCATTTT. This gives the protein CASSLGDRGQPQHF.

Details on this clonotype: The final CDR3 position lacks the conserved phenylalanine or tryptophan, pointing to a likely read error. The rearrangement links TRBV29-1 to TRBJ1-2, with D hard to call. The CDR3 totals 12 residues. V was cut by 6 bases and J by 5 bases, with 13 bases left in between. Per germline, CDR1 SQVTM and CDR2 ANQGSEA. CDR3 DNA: TGCAGCGTCGACCTAGGCCGATATGGCTACACCATC. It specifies CSVDLGRYGYTI.

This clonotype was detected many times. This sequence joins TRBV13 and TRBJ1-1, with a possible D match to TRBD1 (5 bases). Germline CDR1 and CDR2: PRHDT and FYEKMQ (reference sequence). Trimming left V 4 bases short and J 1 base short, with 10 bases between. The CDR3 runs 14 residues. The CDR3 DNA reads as TGTGCCAGCAGCTCTCGGGACTGGAACACTGAAGCTTTCTTT. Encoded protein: CASSSRDWNTEAFF. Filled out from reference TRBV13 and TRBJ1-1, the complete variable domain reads AAGVIQSPRHLIKEKRETATLKCYPIPRHDTVYWYQQGPGQDPQFLISFYEKMQSDKGSIPDRFSAQQFSDYHSELNMSSLELGDSALYFCASSSRDWNTEAFFGQGTRLTVV.

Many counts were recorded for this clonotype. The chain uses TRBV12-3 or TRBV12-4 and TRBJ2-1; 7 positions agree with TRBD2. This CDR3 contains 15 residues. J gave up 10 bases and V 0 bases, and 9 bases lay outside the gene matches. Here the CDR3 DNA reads TGTGCCAGCAGTTTAGCCCCTAGCGGATCCCAGGAGCAGTTCTTC. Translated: CASSLAPSGSQEQFF.

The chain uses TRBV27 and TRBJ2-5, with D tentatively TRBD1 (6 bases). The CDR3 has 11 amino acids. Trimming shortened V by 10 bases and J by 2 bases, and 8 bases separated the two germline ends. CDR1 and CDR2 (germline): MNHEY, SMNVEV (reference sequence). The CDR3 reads CATGQQETQYF. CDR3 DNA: TGTGCCACCGGACAGCAAGAGACCCAGTACTTC.

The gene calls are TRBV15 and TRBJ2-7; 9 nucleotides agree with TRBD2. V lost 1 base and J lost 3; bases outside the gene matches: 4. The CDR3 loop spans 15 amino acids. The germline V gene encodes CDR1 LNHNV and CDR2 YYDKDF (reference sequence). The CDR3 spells CATSRAVAGVYEQYF. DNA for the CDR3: TGTGCCACCAGCAGAGCTGTAGCGGGAGTCTACGAGCAGTACTTC.

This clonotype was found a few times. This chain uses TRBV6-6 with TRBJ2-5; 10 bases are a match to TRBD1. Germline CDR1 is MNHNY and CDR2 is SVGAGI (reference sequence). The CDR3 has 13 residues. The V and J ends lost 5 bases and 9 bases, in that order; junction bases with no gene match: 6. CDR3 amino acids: CASSEGTGVSQYF. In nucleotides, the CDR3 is TGTGCCAGCAGTGAGGGGACAGGGGTGTCCCAGTACTTC.

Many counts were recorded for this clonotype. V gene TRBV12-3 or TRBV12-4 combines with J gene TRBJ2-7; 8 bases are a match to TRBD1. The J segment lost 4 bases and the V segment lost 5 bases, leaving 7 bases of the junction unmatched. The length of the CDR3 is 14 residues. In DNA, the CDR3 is TGTGCCAGCAGTCACATTCGGACAGGGTACGAGCAGTACTTC. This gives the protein CASSHIRTGYEQYF.

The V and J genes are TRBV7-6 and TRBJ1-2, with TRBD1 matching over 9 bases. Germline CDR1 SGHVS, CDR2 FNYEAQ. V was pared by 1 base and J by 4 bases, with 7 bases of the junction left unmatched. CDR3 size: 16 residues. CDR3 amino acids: CASSLDGTGITYGYTF. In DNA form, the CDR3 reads TGTGCCAGCAGCTTAGACGGGACAGGGATTACCTATGGCTACACCTTC.

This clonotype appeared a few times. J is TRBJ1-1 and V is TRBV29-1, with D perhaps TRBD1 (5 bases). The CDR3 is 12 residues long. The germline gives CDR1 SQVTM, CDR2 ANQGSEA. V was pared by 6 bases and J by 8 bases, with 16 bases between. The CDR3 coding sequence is TGCAGCGTCTCTTTGGGGGTCAGAGAAGCTTTCTTT. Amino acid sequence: CSVSLGVREAFF.

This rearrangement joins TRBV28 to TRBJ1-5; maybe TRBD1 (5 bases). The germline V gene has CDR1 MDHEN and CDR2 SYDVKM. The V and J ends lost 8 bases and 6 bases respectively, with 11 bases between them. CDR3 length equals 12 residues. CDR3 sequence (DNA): TGTGCCAGCGACAGTTTGAGTCAGCCCCAGCATTTT. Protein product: CASDSLSQPQHF.

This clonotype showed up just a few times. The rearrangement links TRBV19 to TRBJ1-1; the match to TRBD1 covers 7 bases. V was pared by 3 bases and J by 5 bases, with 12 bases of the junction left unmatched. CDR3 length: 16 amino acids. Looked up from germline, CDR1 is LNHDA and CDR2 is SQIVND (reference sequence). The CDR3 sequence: CASSMENRQGLTEAFF. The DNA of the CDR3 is TGTGCCAGTAGTATGGAAAACCGACAGGGATTAACTGAAGCTTTCTTT.

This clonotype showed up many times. The CDR3 bases are TGTGCCAGCAAAGTAACCGGGGGGAGCAATCAGCCCCAGCATTTT. Translated: CASKVTGGSNQPQHF. This chain links TRBV2 with TRBJ1-5; TRBD1 is a possible D gene (5 bases). Germline loops: CDR1 SNHLY, CDR2 FYNNEI. The CDR3 loop spans 15 amino acids. V was pared by 7 bases and J by 1 base, with 14 bases between.

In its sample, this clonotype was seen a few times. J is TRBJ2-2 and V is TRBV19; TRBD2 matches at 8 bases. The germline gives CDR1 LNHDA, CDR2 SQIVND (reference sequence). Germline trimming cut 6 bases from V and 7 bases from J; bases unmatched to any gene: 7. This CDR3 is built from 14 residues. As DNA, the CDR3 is TGTGCCAGTAGGCCGGGACTAGTGGACGGGGAGCTGTTTTTT. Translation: CASRPGLVDGELFF.

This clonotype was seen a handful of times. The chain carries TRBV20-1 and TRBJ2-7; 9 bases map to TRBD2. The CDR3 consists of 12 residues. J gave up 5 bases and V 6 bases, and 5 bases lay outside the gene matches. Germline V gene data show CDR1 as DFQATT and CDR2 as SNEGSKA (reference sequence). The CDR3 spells CSATGTSNEQYF. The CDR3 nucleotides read TGCAGTGCGACCGGGACTAGCAACGAGCAGTACTTC.

CDR3 amino acids: CASSIRGPASDYEQYF. Written as DNA, the CDR3 is TGTGCCAGTAGTATTAGGGGGCCGGCGAGCGACTACGAGCAGTACTTC. The rearrangement uses TRBV19 and TRBJ2-7; 7 bases are shared with TRBD1. Trimming at V came to 3 bases and at J to 3 bases, leaving 11 bases not matched to a gene. Germline V lookup: CDR1 LNHDA, CDR2 SQIVND (reference sequence). There are 16 residues in the CDR3.

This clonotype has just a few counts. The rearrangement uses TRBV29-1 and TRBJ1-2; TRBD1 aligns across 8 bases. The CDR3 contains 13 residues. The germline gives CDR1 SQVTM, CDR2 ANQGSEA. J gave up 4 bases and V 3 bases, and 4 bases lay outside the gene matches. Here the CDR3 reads CSVDRTGRYGYTF. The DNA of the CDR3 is TGCAGCGTTGACCGGACAGGGCGCTATGGCTACACCTTC.